This passage covers 16 T cell receptor beta chains from one sample sequenced in a study of T-cell reconstitution after alpha-beta-depleted transplantation in children. Unique molecular identifiers featured in how the TCRbeta library was prepared. One entry per CDR3 protein, called by TCRdb with MiXCR from the PCR reads. The data hold fewer than 550,000 distinct CDR3 sequences, with roughly a tenth observed a single time. The sample in question was PBMCs, obtained before TCRalphabeta/CD19-depleted stem cell transplant. These receptors all stem from a child under 10 years old with inherited bone marrow failure, due to receive a stem cell transplant.

This clonotype was counted between two and nine times. The chain carries TRBV4-3 and TRBJ2-7; maybe TRBD2 (5 bases). Germline assignment: CDR1 LGHNA and CDR2 YSLEER. With 0 bases removed from V and 3 bases from J, the gap between germline ends came to 12 bases. There are 15 residues in the CDR3. This chain's CDR3 is CASSQDERTFYEQYF. In nucleotides, the CDR3 is TGCGCCAGCAGCCAAGATGAGCGGACCTTCTACGAGCAGTACTTC.

This clonotype was seen repeatedly, ten times or more. The chain joins TRBV5-1 to TRBJ2-1, with D unclear. The CDR3 is 13 residues long. V was pared by 4 bases and J by 9 bases, with 14 bases between. The germline V gene encodes CDR1 SGHRS and CDR2 YFSETQ. CDR3 coding DNA: TGCGCCAGCAGCCTCGCTTCGTTTGGTGAGCAGTTCTTC. This gives the protein CASSLASFGEQFF.

This clonotype was counted ten times or more. The CDR3 sequence is CRGARRGFEDTQYF. The CDR3, as DNA: TGCAGGGGGGCCCGCAGGGGCTTTGAAGATACGCAGTATTTT. The rearrangement joins TRBV20-1 to TRBJ2-3, with a possible D match to TRBD1 (6 bases). The CDR3 covers 14 residues. CDR1 DFQATT and CDR2 SNEGSKA come from the germline V gene (reference sequence).

This clonotype was seen at least ten times. The V call is TRBV27, the J call TRBJ1-6; 7 bases line up with TRBD1. This CDR3 contains 17 residues. V lost 2 bases, J lost 3 bases, and 7 bases stayed unmatched. Per germline, CDR1 MNHEY and CDR2 SMNVEV (reference sequence). The CDR3 DNA follows: TGTGCCAGCAGTTTAAAGATTCAGGGGGGCTATAATTCACCCCTCCACTTT. Protein sequence: CASSLKIQGGYNSPLHF.

The CDR3 loop is CASSQVGREGLGEQFF. The CDR3 DNA sequence: TGTGCCAGCAGCCAGGTGGGGCGGGAGGGCCTCGGGGAGCAGTTCTTC. The rearrangement uses TRBV3-1 and TRBJ2-1; 9 nucleotides line up with TRBD2. V shed 3 bases and J 10 bases; nucleotides not matched to a gene: 13. CDR3 length: 16 residues. Germline loops: CDR1 LGHDT, CDR2 YNNKEL (reference sequence).

This clonotype was counted at least ten times. The chain is built from TRBV10-3 and TRBJ2-7; the match to TRBD2 covers 7 bases. The CDR3 is 14 amino acids. Germline V gene sequence: CDR1 ENHRY, CDR2 SYGVKD. The V and J ends lost 5 bases and 3 bases, in that order; junction bases with no gene match: 7. DNA of the CDR3: TGTGCCATCAGTCCGGACGGGGGGTACTACGAGCAGTACTTC. This sequence encodes CAISPDGGYYEQYF.

This clonotype was detected many times. The chain couples TRBV20-1 to TRBJ2-1; D ambiguous. V lost 5 bases to trimming and J lost 7 bases, with 6 bases between them. Germline V CDR1 and CDR2: DFQATT, SNEGSKA (reference sequence). There are 10 residues in the CDR3. DNA for the CDR3: TGCAGTGCTGGCCTTAATGAGCAGTTCTTC. Amino acid sequence: CSAGLNEQFF.

In its sample, this clonotype was seen many times. The chain combines TRBV24-1 with TRBJ2-1, with D possibly TRBD1 on 5 matching bases. Trimming cost V 2 bases and J 8 bases, with 9 bases left between them. The germline CDR1 and CDR2 sequences are KGHDR and SFDVKD. The length of the CDR3 is 13 residues. In DNA, the CDR3 is TGTGCCACCAGTGATTGGCAGGGCCATGAGCAGTTCTTC. This gives the protein CATSDWQGHEQFF.

This clonotype was seen repeatedly, ten times or more. One end of the junction fails to match germline, which may point to a read error. V is TRBV5-1 and J is TRBJ2-1; 14 nucleotides agree with TRBD2. Germline CDR1 reads SGHRS; CDR2 reads YFSETQ. This CDR3 spans 16 amino acids. In nucleotides, the CDR3 is TGCGCCAGCAGCTCCGGGACTAGCGGGAGAAGGGATGATCAGTTCTTC. Translation: CASSSGTSGRRDDQFF. The entire variable domain, with the rest obtained from reference TRBV5-1 and TRBJ2-1, is as follows: KAGVTQTPRYLIKTRGQQVTLSCSPISGHRSVSWYQQTPGQGLQFLFEYFSETQRNKGNFPGRFSGRQFSNSRSEMNVSTLELGDSALYLCASSSGTSGRRDDQFFGPGTRLTVL.

On this clonotype: A much larger clone differs by one base, so this may be a read error. The CDR3 spells CSLSRGRGYEQYF. The CDR3 bases are TGCAGTCTAAGCCGGGGCAGGGGCTACGAGCAGTACTTC. The V and J genes are TRBV20-1 and TRBJ2-7; the D gene is possibly TRBD1 (6 bases). Trimming left V 8 bases short and J 3 bases short, with 17 bases between. Germline values: CDR1 DFQATT, CDR2 SNEGSKA (reference sequence). The CDR3 loop spans 13 amino acids.

There are a few counts of this clonotype. The chain employs TRBV20-1 and TRBJ2-3; D remains ambiguous. The CDR3 has 13 residues. Germline V CDR1 and CDR2: DFQATT, SNEGSKA (reference sequence). V gave up 6 bases and J gave up 3 bases, with 13 bases separating them. The CDR3 loop is CSAIRTVTDTQYF. The CDR3 coding sequence is TGCAGTGCCATACGGACGGTAACAGATACGCAGTATTTT.

This clonotype was observed many times. The rearrangement links TRBV10-3 to TRBJ2-2; D remains ambiguous. The CDR3 length is 12 residues. The V gene lost 6 bases and the J gene lost 2 bases, with 4 bases spanning the gap. CDR1 is ENHRY, CDR2 SYGVKD, per germline. The CDR3 DNA reads TGTGCCATCAGCGACAACACCGGGGAGCTGTTTTTT. This gives the protein CAISDNTGELFF.

This clonotype was recorded a few times. J is TRBJ2-2 and V is TRBV30; 11 bases map to TRBD2. The CDR3 is 18 residues long. Germline CDR1 reads GTSNPN; CDR2 reads SVGIG (reference sequence). Unmatched junction bases numbered 12, after V lost 3 bases and J lost 3 bases. The CDR3 DNA reads TGTGCCTGGAGGCCAACCTGGGGACTAGCGGACTACACCGGGGAGCTGTTTTTT. It encodes CAWRPTWGLADYTGELFF. Full variable domain (remainder filled in from reference TRBV30 and TRBJ2-2): SQTIHQWPATLVQPVGSPLSLECTVEGTSNPNLYWYRQAAGRGLQLLFYSVGIGQISSEVPQNLSASRPQDRQFILSSKKLLLSDSGFYLCAWRPTWGLADYTGELFFGEGSRLTVL.

This clonotype was seen ten or more times. V gene TRBV5-1 combines with J gene TRBJ2-7; the match to TRBD2 covers 13 bases. The V and J ends lost 5 bases and 5 bases, in that order; junction bases with no gene match: 7. CDR3 length: 15 amino acids. Germline values: CDR1 SGHRS, CDR2 YFSETQ. CDR3 nucleotides: TGCGCCAGCAGTTTTGATGGACTAGCGGGAGACGAGCAGTACTTC. This gives the protein CASSFDGLAGDEQYF.

The chain has TRBV5-4 and TRBJ2-3; 14 bases are a match to TRBD2. This CDR3 region has 17 residues. Germline values: CDR1 SGHNT, CDR2 YYREEE (reference sequence). The V gene end was trimmed by 4 bases and the J gene end by 2 bases; junction bases not matched to a gene: 6. CDR3 DNA: TGTGCCAGCAGCCCCGGGACTAGCGGGGGATTCACAGATACGCAGTATTTT. Protein sequence: CASSPGTSGGFTDTQYF.

This clonotype was observed a few times. The chain links TRBV7-2 to TRBJ2-2; D is unresolved. Germline loops: CDR1 SGHTA, CDR2 FQGNSA. Between the trimmed V and J ends, which lost 1 base and 6 bases, there was a span of 6 bases. This CDR3 contains 13 residues. The CDR3 loop reads CASSLVYPGELFF. The CDR3 region has the DNA TGTGCCAGCAGCTTAGTTTATCCCGGGGAGCTGTTTTTT.